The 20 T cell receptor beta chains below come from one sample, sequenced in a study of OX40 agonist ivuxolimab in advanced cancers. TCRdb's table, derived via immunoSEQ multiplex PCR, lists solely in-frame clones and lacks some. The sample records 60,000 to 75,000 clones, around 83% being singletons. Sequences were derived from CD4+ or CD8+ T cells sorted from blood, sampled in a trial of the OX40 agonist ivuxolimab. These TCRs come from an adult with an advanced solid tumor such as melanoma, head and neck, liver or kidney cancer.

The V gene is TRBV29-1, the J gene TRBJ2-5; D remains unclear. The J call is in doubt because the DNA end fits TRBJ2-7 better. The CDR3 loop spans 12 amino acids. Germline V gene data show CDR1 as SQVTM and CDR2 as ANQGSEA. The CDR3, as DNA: TGCAGCGTTCTGGTGGGGTCCCCCGAGCAGTACTTC. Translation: CSVLVGSPEQYF.

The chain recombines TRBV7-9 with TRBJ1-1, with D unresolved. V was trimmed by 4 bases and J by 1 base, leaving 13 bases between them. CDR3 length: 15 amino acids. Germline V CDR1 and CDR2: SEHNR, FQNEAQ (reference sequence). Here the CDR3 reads CASSWGGTRNTEAFF. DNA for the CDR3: TGTGCCAGCAGCTGGGGAGGAACAAGGAACACTGAAGCTTTCTTT.

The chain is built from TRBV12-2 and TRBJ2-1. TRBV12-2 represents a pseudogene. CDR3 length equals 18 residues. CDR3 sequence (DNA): TGTGCAAGTCGCTTAGCTGATAATGACGGGGCCGTGTACAATGAGCAGTTCTTC. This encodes CASRLADNDGAVYNEQFF.

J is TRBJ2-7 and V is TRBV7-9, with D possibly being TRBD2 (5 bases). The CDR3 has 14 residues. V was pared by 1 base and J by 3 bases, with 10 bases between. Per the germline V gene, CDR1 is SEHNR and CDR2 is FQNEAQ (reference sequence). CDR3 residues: CASSLGENDYEQYF. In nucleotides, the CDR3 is TGTGCCAGCAGCTTAGGGGAGAATGACTACGAGCAGTACTTC.

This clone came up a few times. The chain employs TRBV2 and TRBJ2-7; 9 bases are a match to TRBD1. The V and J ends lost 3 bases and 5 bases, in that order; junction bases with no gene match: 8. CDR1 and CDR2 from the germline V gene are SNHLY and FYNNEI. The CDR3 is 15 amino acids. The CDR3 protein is CASSEGTGYPNEQYF. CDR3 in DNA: TGTGCCAGCAGTGAGGGGACAGGGTATCCCAACGAGCAGTACTTC.

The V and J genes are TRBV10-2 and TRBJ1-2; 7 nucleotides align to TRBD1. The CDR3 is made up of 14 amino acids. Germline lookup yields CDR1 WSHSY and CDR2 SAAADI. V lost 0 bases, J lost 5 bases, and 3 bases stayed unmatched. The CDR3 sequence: CASSESHRGYGYTF. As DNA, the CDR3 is TGCGCCAGCAGTGAGTCCCACAGGGGTTATGGCTACACCTTC.

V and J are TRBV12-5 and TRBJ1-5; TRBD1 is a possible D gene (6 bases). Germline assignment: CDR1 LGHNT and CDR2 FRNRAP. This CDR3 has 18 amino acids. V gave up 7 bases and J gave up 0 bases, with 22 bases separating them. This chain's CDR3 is CASAPLTGGAYSNQPQHF. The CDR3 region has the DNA TGTGCTAGTGCTCCACTGACGGGGGGGGCTTATAGCAATCAGCCCCAGCATTTT.

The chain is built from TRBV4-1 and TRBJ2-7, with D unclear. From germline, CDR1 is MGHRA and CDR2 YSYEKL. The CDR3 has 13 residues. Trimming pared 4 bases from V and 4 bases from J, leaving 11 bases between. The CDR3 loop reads CASSLRVYYEQYF. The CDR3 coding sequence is TGCGCCAGCAGCCTAAGGGTATATTACGAGCAGTACTTC.

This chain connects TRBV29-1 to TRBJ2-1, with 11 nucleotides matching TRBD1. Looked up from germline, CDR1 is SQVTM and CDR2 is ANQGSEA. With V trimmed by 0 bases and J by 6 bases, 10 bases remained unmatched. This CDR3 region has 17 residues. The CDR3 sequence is CSVEEFLGQGGGNEQFF. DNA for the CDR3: TGCAGCGTTGAAGAGTTTCTGGGACAGGGGGGCGGCAATGAGCAGTTCTTC.

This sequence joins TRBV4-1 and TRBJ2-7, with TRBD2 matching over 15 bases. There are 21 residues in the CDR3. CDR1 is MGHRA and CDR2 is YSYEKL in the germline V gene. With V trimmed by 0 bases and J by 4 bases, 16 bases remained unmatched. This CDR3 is CASSQDLLGTSGRRVRYEQYF. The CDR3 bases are TGCGCCAGCAGCCAAGATCTCCTCGGGACTAGCGGGAGGAGGGTGAGGTACGAGCAGTACTTC.

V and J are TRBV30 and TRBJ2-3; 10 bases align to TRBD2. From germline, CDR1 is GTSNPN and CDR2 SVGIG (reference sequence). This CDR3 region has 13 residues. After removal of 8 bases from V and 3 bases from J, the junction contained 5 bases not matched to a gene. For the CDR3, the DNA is TGTGCCAGAGCGGGAGGGCCAACAGATACGCAGTATTTT. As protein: CARAGGPTDTQYF.

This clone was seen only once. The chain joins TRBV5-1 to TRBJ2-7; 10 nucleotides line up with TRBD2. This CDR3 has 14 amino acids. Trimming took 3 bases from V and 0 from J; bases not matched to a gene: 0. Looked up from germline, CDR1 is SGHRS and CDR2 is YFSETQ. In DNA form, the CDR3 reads TGCGCCAGCAGCTCTAGCGGGGGCTCCTACGAGCAGTACTTC. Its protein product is CASSSSGGSYEQYF.

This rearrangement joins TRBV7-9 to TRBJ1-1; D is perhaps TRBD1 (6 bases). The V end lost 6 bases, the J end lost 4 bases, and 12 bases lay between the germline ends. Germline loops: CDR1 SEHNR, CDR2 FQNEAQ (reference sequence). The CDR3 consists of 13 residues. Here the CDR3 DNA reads TGTGCCAGCAGTCTACAGGGAGGCACTGAAGCTTTCTTT. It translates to CASSLQGGTEAFF.

CDR3 in DNA: TGCGCCAGCAGCATCGACAGGATTGAGCAGTACTTC. Its translation is CASSIDRIEQYF. V usage is TRBV5-1 and J usage is TRBJ2-7, with D maybe TRBD1 (6 bases). Germline V CDR1 and CDR2: SGHRS, YFSETQ. V gave up 4 bases and J gave up 7 bases, with 12 bases separating them. The CDR3 sequence is 12 residues long.

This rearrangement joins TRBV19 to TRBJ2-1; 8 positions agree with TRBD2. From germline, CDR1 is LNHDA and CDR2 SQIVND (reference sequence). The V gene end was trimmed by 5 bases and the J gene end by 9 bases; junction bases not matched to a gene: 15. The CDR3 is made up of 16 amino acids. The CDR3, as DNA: TGTGCCAGTAGTCCTACGAGAGGGAGCGGGGGTCGTGAGCAGTTCTTC. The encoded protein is CASSPTRGSGGREQFF.

The CDR3 DNA sequence: TGTGCCAGCAGATACGGGACAGTCCAAGAGACCCAGTACTTC. It is translated as CASRYGTVQETQYF. The chain employs TRBV6-6 and TRBJ2-5, with 7 bases identical to TRBD1. The CDR3 length is 14 residues. From germline, CDR1 is MNHNY and CDR2 SVGAGI (reference sequence). The ends lost 6 bases at V and 1 base at J; junction bases unmatched: 5.

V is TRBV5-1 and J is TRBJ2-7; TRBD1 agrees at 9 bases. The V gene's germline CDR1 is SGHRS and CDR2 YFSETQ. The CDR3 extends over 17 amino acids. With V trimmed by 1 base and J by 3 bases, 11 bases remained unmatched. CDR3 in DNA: TGCGCCAGCAGCTTGTCGGGACAGGGTTCTCCCCTCTACGAGCAGTACTTC. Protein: CASSLSGQGSPLYEQYF.

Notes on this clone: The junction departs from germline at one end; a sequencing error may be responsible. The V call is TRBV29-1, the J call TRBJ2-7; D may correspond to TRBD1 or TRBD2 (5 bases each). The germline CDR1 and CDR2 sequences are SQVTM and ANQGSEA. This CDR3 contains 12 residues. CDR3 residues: CSFERGGNEQYF. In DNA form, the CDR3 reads TGCAGCTTTGAGCGTGGGGGTAACGAGCAGTACTTC.

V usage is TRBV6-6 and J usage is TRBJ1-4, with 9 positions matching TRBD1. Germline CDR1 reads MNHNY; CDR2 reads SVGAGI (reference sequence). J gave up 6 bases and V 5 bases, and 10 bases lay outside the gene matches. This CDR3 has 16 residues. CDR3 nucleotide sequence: TGTGCCAGCAGTCATGCCGGGACAGGGAGGTATGAAAAACTGTTTTTT. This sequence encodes CASSHAGTGRYEKLFF.

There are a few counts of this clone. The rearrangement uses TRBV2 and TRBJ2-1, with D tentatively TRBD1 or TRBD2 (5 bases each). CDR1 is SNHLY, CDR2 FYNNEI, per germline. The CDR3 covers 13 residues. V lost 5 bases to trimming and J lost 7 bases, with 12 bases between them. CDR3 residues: CASSKGPLNEQFF. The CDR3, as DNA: TGTGCCAGCAGTAAGGGACCTTTAAATGAGCAGTTCTTC. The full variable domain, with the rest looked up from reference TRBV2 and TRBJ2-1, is EPEVTQTPSHQVTQMGQEVILRCVPISNHLYFYWYRQILGQKVEFLVSFYNNEISEKSEIFDDQFSVERPDGSNFTLKIRSTKLEDSAMYFCASSKGPLNEQFFGPGTRLTVL.